This is a list of T cell receptor beta chains from one sample in a study of T cell responses to AZD1222 COVID-19 vaccine. Assay: immunoSEQ multiplex PCR; the TCRdb copy retains only in-frame clones and omits some. Among around 78,000 clones listed, roughly 88% were seen once. Sequencing used peripheral blood, obtained on day 0 of MenACWY control vaccination. These receptors all stem from an adult in good health. CDR3s include the opening cysteine and the closing phenylalanine or tryptophan. The D gene is left open where the match is weak. The listing skips clone size in some rows; elsewhere it reads once, few, many or a size class.

j_call v_call clone_size d_call cdr3_aa cdr3_nt
TRBJ1-3 TRBV28 . . CASTIGNTIYF TGTGCCAGCACGATCGGAAACACCATATATTTT
TRBJ2-5 TRBV6-5 . . CASSRAPSETQYF TGTGCCAGCAGCAGAGCCCCGTCCGAGACCCAGTACTTC
TRBJ2-7 TRBV11-2 once . CASSLGESYEQYF TGTGCCAGCAGCTTGGGGGAGTCCTACGAGCAGTACTTC
TRBJ1-4 TRBV4-2 once . CASSQEGGPTNEKLFF TGTGCCAGCAGCCAAGAAGGGGGACCCACTAATGAAAAACTGTTTTTT
TRBJ1-6 TRBV4-1 . TRBD1 CASSQDLRDRGPYNSPLHF TGCGCCAGCAGCCAAGATTTGAGGGACAGGGGGCCCTATAATTCACCCCTCCACTTT
TRBJ1-3 TRBV28 . TRBD1 CASSLVTGVNSGNTIYF TGTGCCAGCAGTTTAGTAACAGGGGTAAATTCTGGAAACACCATATATTTT
TRBJ1-5 TRBV10-3 . . CAISDQRNQPQHF TGTGCCATCAGTGATCAGCGGAATCAGCCCCAGCATTTT
TRBJ2-2 TRBV7-2 . . CASSLRGGPNTGELFF TGTGCCAGCAGCCTTAGGGGGGGGCCGAACACCGGGGAGCTGTTTTTT
TRBJ2-5 TRBV13 . . CASSLGGSSDVLGETQYF TGTGCCAGCAGCTTAGGCGGATCTAGCGACGTGTTAGGAGAGACCCAGTACTTC
TRBJ2-5 TRBV27 . . CASTPHGGTGETQYF TGTGCCAGCACCCCCCATGGGGGTACCGGAGAGACCCAGTACTTC
TRBJ2-5 TRBV5-6 . TRBD1 CASSLGQGGGETQYF TGTGCCAGCAGTTTAGGACAGGGTGGAGGCGAGACCCAGTACTTC
TRBJ1-5 TRBV7-2 . . CASSLGRDNQPQHF TGTGCCAGCAGCTTAGGGAGGGACAATCAGCCCCAGCATTTT
TRBJ2-7 TRBV5-6 once TRBD2 CASSLDGSGHPYEQYF TGTGCCAGCAGCTTGGATGGTAGCGGGCACCCCTACGAGCAGTACTTC
TRBJ2-7 TRBV3-1/TRBV3-2 . . CASSPTSSLPYEQYF TGTGCCAGCAGCCCAACTTCGAGTCTTCCCTACGAGCAGTACTTC
TRBJ2-3 TRBV12-3/TRBV12-4 . . CASSSDPRGTQYF TGTGCCAGCAGTTCCGACCCCAGGGGTACGCAGTATTTT